Below, one T cell receptor (beta chain) is given with its context. This clonotype was seen a handful of times. The antigen it recognizes is unknown. No base quality information exists; no much larger clone differs at one position. Library generation was performed with 5' RACE. Sequencer: Illumina HiSeq 2500. A second PCR of about 6 to 11 cycles was run with a J-beta primer mix and a sample-barcoded 5' primer. A unique molecular identifier was introduced onto each TCR beta cDNA molecule by a template-switch 5' adaptor carrying 12 random nucleotides. Each sample yielded at least 2.5 million CDR3-containing paired-end reads. First-strand cDNA was synthesized from all RNA with the Mint cDNA synthesis kit, primed by a TRBC-specific oligonucleotide. Following uracil-DNA glycosylase treatment, a first 18-cycle PCR with universal primers M1SS and BC2_uni_R was performed on all cDNA. In the original analysis: For normalization, 1 million high-quality reads were randomly selected from each sample, with every read carrying a distinct molecular identifier. Reads sharing molecular identifiers were discarded rather than binned into consensus sequences. MiTCR, run with a Q25 quality threshold and the strictest error-elimination algorithm, handled CDR3 identification, clonotype clustering and error correction. A nonparametric unseen species model with Euler transformation was used to estimate lower-bound total TCR beta diversity. In TCRdb, the public reads were trimmed at Q25 with fastp and aligned with MiXCR, with productive beta chains retained. Identical CDR3 protein sequences are pooled into one entry, listed with their most common genes and DNA. In this record, the V and J calls reflect TCRdb's handling and not the investigators' own analysis. The sample yields approximately 1.5 million distinct CDR3 sequences; approximately 32% were counted once. Jointly, the top ten make up around 11% of the sample.

The donors were some 36 Caucasian individuals from Russia, aged roughly 6 to 100 years, who were systemically healthy. Each donor gave 8 to 10 milliliters of peripheral blood, drawn into EDTA-treated Vacutainer tubes. Ficoll-Paque density-gradient centrifugation was used to isolate PBMCs, with at least 6.5 million obtained per sample. Total RNA was extracted from PBMCs with Trizol reagent, with at least 6 micrograms obtained per sample. For every donor, an aliquot of PBMCs went through flow cytometry to measure the percentages of naive CD45RAhigh/CD27high T cells. The source of the sample is a study of blood T cells in healthy people across ages (dated by TCRdb to the mid-2010s). Describing the broader study: Template switching captured roughly one uniquely barcoded TCR beta cDNA molecule per two T cells in model experiments. Age-related changes in TCR beta repertoire diversity were measured in the study by deep sequencing normalized with unique cDNA molecular identifiers. Donors were grouped into four age groups: young (average roughly 16 years), middle-aged (around 39), aged (about 60) and long-lived (approximately 82). To avoid experimental bias, donors of different ages were randomly spread across the sequencing lanes. Using the same blood draw, the study looked at two additional independent replicas of 1 million unique cDNA reads for two donors, one aged 18 to 30 and the other aged 80 or older.

V ends up 5 bases short and J 3 bases short, with an unmatched junction base count of 8. The CDR3 covers 16 residues, taking in both the cysteine and the phenylalanine. Left in the record is the CDR3 DNA by itself, 48 bases read in frame from the first base. For CDR1 and CDR2, the germline V gene lists MGHDK and SYGVNS. Broad study findings and their caveats: The CMV infection status of donors was not known, potentially confounding age-related changes in expanded clonotypes. There was a strong correlation between observed TCR beta diversity and the percentage of naive T cells measured by flow cytometry. Compared with the aged group, the long-lived group had more naive CD4+ T cells, fewer expanded clones and increased TCR diversity, a pattern suggesting age selection. Estimates of total diversity based on one million sequenced T cells were considered lower bounds and underestimates. Bulk unsorted PBMC profiling prevented conclusive comparison of naive and antigen-experienced compartments. Observed TCR beta diversity per million T cells fell roughly linearly with age, and a significant reduction was already apparent by age around 40.

This clonotype was sampled from a woman in her 30s in good health. The V gene is TRBV25-1 and the J gene is TRBJ2-3; 10 middle bases align to TRBD2. The source material was blood. The sequenced DNA: TGTGCCAGCAGTATCCAACCTAGCGGGGGTACAGATACGCAGTATTTT. The translation is CASSIQPSGGTDTQYF. When the CDR3 is completed using the reference TRBV25-1 and TRBJ2-3 genes on either side, the full variable domain is EADIYQTPRYLVIGTGKKITLECSQTMGHDKMYWYQQDPGMELHLIHYSYGVNSTEKGDLSSESTVSRIRTEHFPLTLESARPSHTSQYLCASSIQPSGGTDTQYFGPGTRLTVL.